The following is a T cell receptor beta chain sequence with its context. Its antigen is currently unknown. Primers included in the PCR were 60 Vbeta and 13 Jbeta primers. Profiled with immunoSEQ multiplex PCR; TCRdb holds only in-frame clones, not every one. Among 120,000 or so clones listed, 70% to 85% were seen once. This CDR3 comprises 12 residues. V was clipped by 1 base and J by 6 bases, with 4 bases between them. Germline-derived CDR1 and CDR2 are MNHNS and SASEGT. This record belongs to a study of cytomegalovirus exposure and HLA in healthy donors. Overall study findings and caveats: What a later analysis showed was that several of the most significant clusters appeared linked to common viral pathogens. When a later analysis was performed, an Asian-associated ancestry cluster reportedly had fewer N-insertions than the approximately 700-donor mean. A previous analysis found most TCR beta V segments productive roughly 87% or roughly 30% of the time.

The gene calls are TRBV6-1 and TRBJ1-3; no reliable D call. The sequenced material came from PBMCs. The receptor was isolated from a man aged 40-49 years in good health and CMV-seropositive. Here the CDR3 reads CASSEGANTIYF. The CDR3 region has the DNA TGTGCCAGCAGTGAAGGGGCAAACACCATATATTTT.